Listed below are T cell receptor beta chains from one sample, sequenced in a study of beta chain features in type 1 diabetes. The method was immunoSEQ multiplex PCR; TCRdb's version includes in-frame clones alone and lacks a portion of them. The sample shows about 140,000 clones, more than 9% of them seen only once. The sequencing sample was made of naive CD4+ T cells from blood. The receptors were sampled from a man younger than 35 in good health. The CDR3 runs from the conserved cysteine through the conserved F or W. A D gene is named only where the DNA matches it firmly. Clone size appears in some rows only: once, few, many, or a class for an expanded clone.

>-|TRBJ2-2|TRBV18|few
TGTGCCAGCTCATTCTCCACGGCGAACACCGGGGAGCTGTTTTTT
CASSFSTANTGELFF
>TRBD2|TRBJ2-1|TRBV14|many
TGTGCCAGCAGCCCACCGGGACTAACTTCATACAATGAGCAGTTCTTC
CASSPPGLTSYNEQFF
>TRBD2|TRBJ2-5|TRBV11-2|few
TGTGCCAGCAGCTACGGACTAGCTACAGAGACCCAGTACTTC
CASSYGLATETQYF
>-|TRBJ1-1|TRBV28|-
TGTGCCAGCAGAGGAGGGGCTTCGGGGAACACTGAAGCTTTCTTT
CASRGGASGNTEAFF
>TRBD2|TRBJ2-7|TRBV5-4|few
TGTGCCAGCAGCTTGGATTTGGCTAGCGGGGCCACCTACGAGCAGTACTTC
CASSLDLASGATYEQYF
>TRBD2|TRBJ2-5|TRBV19|few
TGTGCCAGTAGTATCGGGCTAGCGGGGGGGCAAAGGGAGACCCAGTACTTC
CASSIGLAGGQRETQYF
>TRBD1|TRBJ1-5|TRBV19|few
TGTGCCAGTCTGGACAGGGCGGGTCAGCCCCAGCATTTT
CASLDRAGQPQHF
>TRBD1|TRBJ1-2|TRBV9|-
TGTGCCAGCAGCGTAGAGACAGGGGATTATAATGGCTACACCTTC
CASSVETGDYNGYTF
>-|TRBJ2-5|TRBV14|-
TGTGCCAGCAGCCCTTCCAGGGGGTGGGGAGGCGAGACCCAGTACTTC
CASSPSRGWGGETQYF
>-|TRBJ2-1|TRBV9|few
TGTGCCAGCAGCCGGGACTTCAGTGAGCAGTTCTTC
CASSRDFSEQFF
>-|TRBJ2-1|TRBV25-1|many
TGTGCCAGCATTCGGACGGGGAGCTCCTACAATGAGCAGTTCTTC
CASIRTGSSYNEQFF
>TRBD1|TRBJ1-1|TRBV6-5|-
TGTGCCACAAGACAGGGAGAAGCTTTCTTT
CATRQGEAFF
>TRBD1|TRBJ2-7|TRBV19|-
TGTGCCAGTAGTATCCGGGACAGCCAACTCTTTTACGAGCAGTACTTC
CASSIRDSQLFYEQYF
>-|TRBJ1-2|TRBV15|-
TGTGCCACCAGCAGAGTACGGGAGGAATTCCTAGAGGGCTACACCTTC
CATSRVREEFLEGYTF
>-|TRBJ2-7|TRBV18|few
TGTGCCAGCTCACCACGAGGGCGCGAGCAGTACTTC
CASSPRGREQYF
>-|TRBJ1-6|TRBV19|-
TGTGCCAGTAGTATTCGGAGGCCCTTTAATTCACCCCTCCACTTT
CASSIRRPFNSPLHF
>-|TRBJ1-2|TRBV28|many
TGTGCCAGCAGTCTAAGGACAGACCAACCCTATGGCTACACCTTC
CASSLRTDQPYGYTF
>-|TRBJ2-7|TRBV30|few
TGTGCCTGGACTACGGGGTCTCCCGAGCAGTACTTC
CAWTTGSPEQYF
>TRBD1|TRBJ2-2|TRBV2|-
TGTGCCAGCGGACAGGGAAAAGGGGAGCTGTTTTTT
CASGQGKGELFF
>-|TRBJ1-1|TRBV4-2|few
TGTGCCAGCAGCCAAAGACAGATGGTAGCTTTCTTT
CASSQRQMVAFF
>-|TRBJ1-2|TRBV6-5|-
TGTGCCAGCAGTTACCTCTCCCCTAAAGGGGACTATGGCTACACCTTC
CASSYLSPKGDYGYTF
>TRBD1|TRBJ1-4|TRBV19|few
TGTGCCAGTAGTACGGGACAGCTAGAGGAAAAACTGTTTTTT
CASSTGQLEEKLFF
>TRBD2|TRBJ2-3|TRBV29-1|-
TGCAGCGTCCGACCGACTAGCGCAGATACGCAGTATTTT
CSVRPTSADTQYF
>TRBD1|TRBJ2-7|TRBV7-6|-
TGTGCCAGCAGCTTACCCTACAGGGGGCCCGAGCAGTACTTC
CASSLPYRGPEQYF
>TRBD1|TRBJ1-2|TRBV28|many
TGTGCCAGCAGTTCCCCGGGACAGGGGACTACCTATGGCTACACCTTC
CASSSPGQGTTYGYTF
>-|TRBJ1-5|TRBV28|few
TGTGCCAGCACCCCCGGGGGACGTCAGCCCCAGCATTTT
CASTPGGRQPQHF
>TRBD2|TRBJ2-5|TRBV5-1|few
TGCGCCAGCAGCTTGGCCGGGACTAGCGGCCAAGAGACCCAGTACTTC
CASSLAGTSGQETQYF
>-|TRBJ2-3|TRBV27|many
TGTGCCAGCACCCCGACAGTCACAGATACGCAGTATTTT
CASTPTVTDTQYF
>TRBD2|TRBJ2-5|TRBV4-1|-
TGCGCCAGCAGCCTCGGGACTAGCGGGGGGTTCAAAGAGACCCAGTACTTC
CASSLGTSGGFKETQYF
>TRBD1|TRBJ2-5|TRBV7-9|few
TGTGCCAGCAGCCACAGACTTCAGGGGGTAGAGACCCAGTACTTC
CASSHRLQGVETQYF
>-|TRBJ2-2|TRBV18|few
TGTGCCAGCTCAAGGGAGGATGGCGGGGAGCTGTTTTTT
CASSREDGGELFF
>TRBD1|TRBJ1-6|TRBV11-1|once
TGTGCCAGCAGCCAAGGACAGGGGGCTTATTCACCCCTCCACTTT
CASSQGQGAYSPLHF
>-|TRBJ2-5|TRBV7-8|-
TGTGCCAGCAGCTTAAAGAGGGTCCAAGAGACCCAGTACTTC
CASSLKRVQETQYF
>-|TRBJ2-7|TRBV5-4|-
TGTGCCAGCAGTCTGCAGACCTACGAGCAGTACTTC
CASSLQTYEQYF
>TRBD1|TRBJ2-7|TRBV6-1|-
TGTGCCAGCAGTGAAGCGGGGGTCCCCCAGGGGGCTCACGAGCAGTACTTC
CASSEAGVPQGAHEQYF
>-|TRBJ1-5|TRBV25-1|few
TGTGCCAGCAGGGGGCAGGGCGACGGCAATCAGCCCCAGCATTTT
CASRGQGDGNQPQHF
>TRBD1|TRBJ1-4|TRBV11-2|-
TGTGCCAGCAGCTTCACAGGGGCGAGGGAAAAACTGTTTTTT
CASSFTGAREKLFF
>-|TRBJ2-1|TRBV7-9|few
TGTGCCAGCAGCAAAAAGGGGGGGACGGCCGTATACAATGAGCAGTTCTTC
CASSKKGGTAVYNEQFF
>-|TRBJ1-1|TRBV19|few
TGTGCCAGTAGTATTCGGGTTACGAACACTGAAGCTTTCTTT
CASSIRVTNTEAFF
>TRBD2|TRBJ2-5|TRBV9|few
TGTGCCAGCAGCATCGATAGCGGGGGGCGGGTAGAGACCCAGTACTTC
CASSIDSGGRVETQYF
>-|TRBJ2-3|TRBV10-2|-
TGCGCCAGCAGCAATTCCGATACGCAGTATTTT
CASSNSDTQYF
>TRBD1|TRBJ1-2|TRBV7-6|few
TGTGCCAGCAGCTTAGACAGGGGTCATGGCTACACCTTC
CASSLDRGHGYTF
>-|TRBJ1-1|TRBV4-1|few
TGCGCCAGCAGCCAAGATGGGCAGGGAGGGACTGAAGCTTTCTTT
CASSQDGQGGTEAFF
>TRBD2|TRBJ2-5|TRBV7-2|few
TGTGCCAGCAGTTATAGCGGGGGGCCGCAAGAGACCCAGTACTTC
CASSYSGGPQETQYF
>TRBD1|TRBJ1-2|TRBV4-3|few
TGCGCCAGCAGCCAAGAGGGACAGCCTAACTATGGCTACACCTTC
CASSQEGQPNYGYTF
>TRBD1|TRBJ2-7|TRBV6-5|once
TGTGCCAGCAGCCGGGACAGGACCTACGAGCAGTACTTC
CASSRDRTYEQYF
>-|TRBJ2-5|TRBV7-2|-
TGTGCCAGCACGCCAACAGGGTTGGAGACCCAGTACTTC
CASTPTGLETQYF
>-|TRBJ2-3|TRBV5-6|few
TGTGCCAGCAGCATATTGCGATACGGGTTATCAGATACGCAGTATTTT
CASSILRYGLSDTQYF
>TRBD2|TRBJ2-1|TRBV7-9|few
TGTGCCAGCAGCTTAGTGCGGGGGAGCTCCTACAATGAGCAGTTCTTC
CASSLVRGSSYNEQFF
>-|TRBJ2-6|TRBV1|once
TGCACCAGCAGTGCAGTCAGTTTGTGCCAAAGTCGGGCCAACGTCCTGACTTTC
CTSSAVSLCQSRANVLTF
>TRBD1|TRBJ2-1|TRBV4-1|few
TGCGCCAGCAGCCACCTGGGACAGGGATCCTACAATGAGCAGTTCTTC
CASSHLGQGSYNEQFF
>-|TRBJ2-2|TRBV4-3|-
TGCGCCAGCAGCCAAGATGAACAGACGAACACCGGGGAGCTGTTTTTT
CASSQDEQTNTGELFF
>-|TRBJ2-2|TRBV28|-
TGTGCCAGCATAAGGGGCGCCGGGGAGCTGTTTTTT
CASIRGAGELFF
>-|TRBJ1-6|TRBV21-1|-
TGTGCCAGCAGCAAATATGGAAATGGACAGGGAGGATCACCCCTCCACTTT
CASSKYGNGQGGSPLHF
>TRBD1|TRBJ2-7|TRBV6-6|-
TGTGCCAGCAGTTATCCGGGACAGACCTACGAGCAGTACTTC
CASSYPGQTYEQYF